This T cell receptor beta chain came from a study of long-term antiretroviral therapy in people with HIV. Study-wide results and limits: Whichever time point was examined, clones expanded before ART dominated the repertoire. Comparison with controls showed narrower CDR3 length ranges in HIV repertoires. Post-ART, diversity grew, though it stayed under transplant donor control levels.

On this clone itself: The antigen remains unidentified.

immunoSEQ v3.0 was run at survey level. Libraries were prepared by immunoSEQ multiplex PCR; TCRdb keeps only in-frame clonotypes and omits some of them. Altogether 30,000 to 40,000 clones are present, 87% being singletons, with the ten largest covering under 15%. CDR3 size: 14 residues. CDR1 and CDR2 (germline): SGHRS, YFSETQ. Losses at the gene ends were 4 bases for V and 1 base for J; bases not matched to a gene: 1. The rearrangement links TRBV5-1 to TRBJ1-3, with 8 bases lining up with TRBD1. The sequence was obtained from a man aged 18 to 29 with HIV. The sample consisted of unsorted PBMCs, taken 1.1 years after starting antiretroviral therapy. The CDR3 here is CASSRTGSGNTIYF. The CDR3 DNA follows: TGCGCCAGCAGCCGGACAGGGTCTGGAAACACCATATATTTT.